The 16 T cell receptor beta chains given below trace back to one sample, sequenced in a study of blood T cell repertoires in COVID-19. Repertoires were generated with immunoSEQ multiplex PCR, while TCRdb's copy carries only in-frame clones and drops some. The data show 70,000 or so clones, around three quarters seen once. Sample: peripheral blood. The receptors derive from a human donor in a cohort sampled during active COVID-19.

This clone was seen a few times. The V and J genes are TRBV5-6 and TRBJ1-4; TRBD1 aligns across 9 bases. The germline CDR1 and CDR2 sequences are SGHDT and YYEEEE. The length of the CDR3 is 17 residues. V lost 3 bases, J lost 8 bases, and 14 bases stayed unmatched. The DNA of the CDR3 is TGTGCCAGCAGCTCCTACTCCGGGACAGGGAAGGAGGAAAAACTGTTTTTT. Its translation is CASSSYSGTGKEEKLFF.

The chain carries TRBV6-5 and TRBJ2-5, with TRBD1 matching over 7 bases. This CDR3 spans 15 amino acids. Looked up from germline, CDR1 is MNHEY and CDR2 is SVGAGI. V was pared by 6 bases and J by 3 bases, with 10 bases of the junction left unmatched. The CDR3 nucleotides are TGTGCCAGCAGCCGGGGACAGACCCCTGAAGAGACCCAGTACTTC. Translating gives CASSRGQTPEETQYF.

This clone was seen only a few times. This chain links TRBV2 with TRBJ2-2; 9 bases match TRBD2. The V gene's germline CDR1 is SNHLY and CDR2 FYNNEI. The CDR3 length is 15 residues. V gave up 6 bases and J gave up 4 bases; unmatched junction bases: 6. Written as DNA, the CDR3 is TGTGCCAGCAGGGTCGGGACTAGCTCCACCGGGGAGCTGTTTTTT. Translated: CASRVGTSSTGELFF. The whole variable domain, remainder taken from reference TRBV2 and TRBJ2-2, is EPEVTQTPSHQVTQMGQEVILRCVPISNHLYFYWYRQILGQKVEFLVSFYNNEISEKSEIFDDQFSVERPDGSNFTLKIRSTKLEDSAMYFCASRVGTSSTGELFFGEGSRLTVL.

This clone was seen just once. This sequence joins TRBV5-3 and TRBJ1-1; 7 positions agree with TRBD1. TRBV5-3 is annotated as an ORF whose role is uncertain. The J segment lost 1 base and the V segment lost 5 bases, leaving 5 bases of the junction unmatched. CDR3 length: 14 amino acids. In DNA, the CDR3 is TGTGCCAGAAGTTCGGACAGGAGGAACACTGAAGCTTTCTTT. Translated, it gives CARSSDRRNTEAFF.

This clone was seen only once. J is TRBJ2-7 and V is TRBV6-1; TRBD2 agrees at 11 bases. Per germline, CDR1 MNHNS and CDR2 SASEGT. Trimming removed 4 bases from V and 2 bases from J; junction bases left unmatched: 13. The CDR3 length is 18 residues. CDR3 in amino acids: CASSGLTSGRTRTYEQYF. CDR3 DNA sequence: TGTGCCAGCAGTGGGTTAACTAGCGGGAGAACCAGGACCTACGAGCAGTACTTC.

CDR3 amino acids: CATRQGNEQFF. In nucleotides, the CDR3 is TGTGCCACCAGACAGGGCAATGAGCAGTTCTTC. The chain joins TRBV24-1 to TRBJ2-1; weak D call: TRBD1 (6 bases). Germline V gene sequence: CDR1 KGHDR, CDR2 SFDVKD. The CDR3 extends over 11 amino acids. V was trimmed by 7 bases and J by 6 bases, leaving 6 bases between them.

The V and J genes are TRBV27 and TRBJ2-7; 7 bases are a match to TRBD2. The CDR3 runs 15 residues. The V gene's germline CDR1 is MNHEY and CDR2 SMNVEV (reference sequence). With V trimmed by 5 bases and J by 4 bases, 11 bases remained unmatched. The CDR3, as DNA: TGTGCCAGCAGTCGCACGGGAGGCCCGGGGTACGAGCAGTACTTC. Translation gives CASSRTGGPGYEQYF.

J is TRBJ2-5 and V is TRBV5-1; 10 positions agree with TRBD2. V was clipped by 1 base and J by 5 bases; unmatched bases: 5. CDR3 size: 15 residues. Per germline, CDR1 SGHRS and CDR2 YFSETQ. The CDR3: CASSLFSTSGETQYF. The DNA of the CDR3 is TGCGCCAGCAGCTTGTTTTCGACTAGCGGGGAGACCCAGTACTTC.

This sequence joins TRBV5-5 and TRBJ2-7; 8 bases line up with TRBD2. Trimming cost V 0 bases and J 4 bases; bases outside gene matches: 6. In germline, CDR1 is SGHKS, CDR2 YYEKEE (reference sequence). The CDR3 has 15 residues. In DNA, the CDR3 is TGTGCCAGCAGCTTGGTAGCAGCGGGAGCGTACGAGCAGTACTTC. This gives the protein CASSLVAAGAYEQYF.

The chain couples TRBV6-1 to TRBJ1-5; D call uncertain. Trimming shortened V by 3 bases and J by 0 bases, and 6 bases separated the two germline ends. This CDR3 has 14 amino acids. Germline values: CDR1 MNHNS, CDR2 SASEGT. The CDR3 protein is CASSDVSSNQPQHF. The CDR3 nucleotides are TGTGCCAGCAGTGACGTCAGTAGCAATCAGCCCCAGCATTTT.

This chain links TRBV11-3 with TRBJ2-7, with 11 nucleotides matching TRBD1. Germline values: CDR1 SGHNT, CDR2 YENEEA. This CDR3 has 15 amino acids. V trimming: 5 bases; J trimming: 1 base; junction bases outside the gene matches: 4. CDR3 residues: CASSAGTGGSYEQYF. CDR3 nucleotides: TGTGCCAGCAGCGCCGGGACAGGGGGGTCCTACGAGCAGTACTTC.

The genes are TRBV6-5 and TRBJ1-3; D might be TRBD1 (6 bases). Germline CDR1 MNHEY, CDR2 SVGAGI. V lost 6 bases and J 0 bases, leaving 12 bases between the germline ends. This CDR3 has 15 residues. The CDR3 DNA is TGTGCCAGCAGAACAGGGATTCTCTCTGGAAACACCATATATTTT. Amino acid sequence: CASRTGILSGNTIYF.

This clone was seen more than once but under ten times. The CDR3 loop reads CASNELGHTYEQYF. In nucleotides, the CDR3 is TGTGCCAGCAACGAACTTGGACACACCTACGAGCAGTACTTC. J is TRBJ2-7 and V is TRBV2; a possible D gene is TRBD1 (5 bases). The V and J ends lost 7 bases and 2 bases respectively, with 15 bases between them. Germline loops: CDR1 SNHLY, CDR2 FYNNEI. This CDR3 comprises 14 residues.

The chain recombines TRBV10-3 with TRBJ1-2; 8 bases are shared with TRBD1. The ends lost 6 bases at V and 8 bases at J; junction bases unmatched: 17. This CDR3 comprises 16 residues. Germline lookup yields CDR1 ENHRY and CDR2 SYGVKD. The CDR3 coding sequence is TGTGCCATCAGCACATTGGACAGGGAAGCAGCGGGCGGCTACACCTTC. The encoded protein is CAISTLDREAAGGYTF.

The gene calls are TRBV28 and TRBJ2-3; D ambiguous. V lost 3 bases to trimming and J lost 4 bases, with 17 bases between them. CDR1 is MDHEN and CDR2 is SYDVKM in the germline V gene. This CDR3 contains 16 residues. The CDR3 loop is CASSFSPRKAADTQYF. Here the CDR3 DNA reads TGTGCCAGCAGTTTCAGTCCTAGAAAGGCAGCAGATACGCAGTATTTT.

This chain uses TRBV4-1 with TRBJ1-1; 7 bases agree with TRBD1. Trimming removed 4 bases from V and 0 bases from J; junction bases left unmatched: 5. CDR1 is MGHRA, CDR2 YSYEKL, per germline. This CDR3 is 15 amino acids long. The CDR3: CASSPGQSVNTEAFF. The CDR3 DNA is TGCGCCAGCAGCCCGGGACAGTCGGTGAACACTGAAGCTTTCTTT.